This passage covers 14 T cell receptor beta chains from one sample sequenced in a study of chemoradiotherapy in HPV16-positive cancers. Sequencing used immunoSEQ multiplex PCR; TCRdb keeps in-frame clones, though not all of them. The data show roughly 2,900 clones, about four fifths seen once. The sample in question was tumor tissue, obtained from a patient who underwent chemoradiotherapy. The source is a human donor with HPV-associated anogenital cancer.

In this sample, this clone turned up once. J is TRBJ2-5 and V is TRBV4-2; 7 positions agree with TRBD2. J lost 3 bases, V lost 2 bases, and 6 bases had no gene match. Germline CDR1 is LGHNA and CDR2 is YNFKEQ. The length of the CDR3 is 15 residues. The CDR3: CASSQPGGTKETQYF. The CDR3 DNA is TGTGCCAGCAGCCAACCCGGGGGGACTAAAGAGACCCAGTACTTC.

The V and J genes are TRBV5-1 and TRBJ2-5, with D unclear. Looked up from germline, CDR1 is SGHRS and CDR2 is YFSETQ. The CDR3 spans 14 residues. V was trimmed by 4 bases and J by 5 bases, leaving 15 bases between them. CDR3 bases: TGCGCCAGCAGCGCCCAGGCCATACACGAGACCCAGTACTTC. Translated: CASSAQAIHETQYF.

A single count supports this clone. This sequence joins TRBV7-3 and TRBJ2-2, with TRBD1 as a possible D gene (5 bases). The CDR3 runs 15 residues. Germline loops: CDR1 SGHTA, CDR2 FQGTGA. V gave up 1 base and J gave up 6 bases, with 12 bases separating them. The CDR3 nucleotides read TGTGCCAGCAGCTTAAGTCCAGGGAATGCCGGGGAGCTGTTTTTT. Translation: CASSLSPGNAGELFF.

J is TRBJ2-5 and V is TRBV5-1; 16 bases agree with TRBD2. Germline-derived CDR1 and CDR2 are SGHRS and YFSETQ. V lost 4 bases and J lost 4; bases outside the gene matches: 7. The CDR3 contains 17 residues. The CDR3, as DNA: TGCGCCAGCAGCGCGGGACTAGCGGGGGGGAGTCGAGAGACCCAGTACTTC. It specifies CASSAGLAGGSRETQYF.

This chain uses TRBV6-6 with TRBJ2-5, with D tentatively TRBD2 (5 bases). V lost 0 bases, J lost 9 bases, and 17 bases lay in between. Germline-derived CDR1 and CDR2 are MNHNY and SVGAGI (reference sequence). The length of the CDR3 is 15 residues. CDR3 DNA: TGTGCCAGCAGTTACTCGATATACGGCCAAGCGGCCCAGTACTTC. It codes for CASSYSIYGQAAQYF.

The J gene is TRBJ2-2, the V gene TRBV6-5; tentatively, D is TRBD2 (6 bases). Trimming removed 5 bases at V and 4 bases at J, with 14 bases between. Germline CDR1 and CDR2: MNHEY and SVGAGI. The CDR3 is 15 residues long. As DNA, the CDR3 is TGTGCCAGCAGTAAGACGGGGGACCCCACCGGGGAGCTGTTTTTT. The encoded protein is CASSKTGDPTGELFF.

This clone was detected a few times. The chain has TRBV14 and TRBJ2-1, with 15 nucleotides matching TRBD2. The trim removed 3 bases at V and 6 bases at J, leaving 0 bases unmatched. The germline V gene encodes CDR1 SGHDN and CDR2 FVKESK. This CDR3 is built from 15 residues. For the CDR3, the DNA is TGTGCCAGCAGCCAGGGACTAGCGGGAGGCAATGAGCAGTTCTTC. It translates to CASSQGLAGGNEQFF.

The gene calls are TRBV6-5 and TRBJ1-6, with a possible D match to TRBD1 (5 bases). This CDR3 region has 15 residues. Germline CDR1 MNHEY, CDR2 SVGAGI. The V gene lost 0 bases and the J gene lost 9 bases, with 12 bases spanning the gap. The CDR3 protein is CASSYSGGTGSPLHF. The CDR3 DNA sequence: TGTGCCAGCAGTTACTCGGGGGGGACGGGTTCACCCCTCCACTTT.

This clone was detected only once. The rearrangement uses TRBV2 and TRBJ1-3, with unresolved D. This CDR3 region has 12 residues. The V gene's germline CDR1 is SNHLY and CDR2 FYNNEI. For the CDR3, the DNA is TGTGCTCGGGGAACCGCGGGAAACACCATATATTTT. Translated: CARGTAGNTIYF.

CDR3 protein: CASSPSGVGNYEQYF. The CDR3 DNA reads TGTGCCAGCTCACCATCAGGGGTCGGAAATTACGAGCAGTACTTC. The V gene is TRBV18, the J gene TRBJ2-7; weak D call: TRBD1 (6 bases). The CDR3 runs 15 residues. Germline lookup yields CDR1 KGHSH and CDR2 LQKENI. V was trimmed by 2 bases and J by 4 bases, leaving 15 bases between them.

This rearrangement joins TRBV18 to TRBJ2-1; the D is unclear. Germline assignment: CDR1 KGHSH and CDR2 LQKENI. The CDR3 totals 14 residues. Trimming stripped 5 bases from V and 8 bases from J, with 16 bases between. In DNA form, the CDR3 reads TGTGCCAGCTCAATTAGGAGTGAGAGCGATGAGCAGTTCTTC. Encoded protein: CASSIRSESDEQFF.

The gene calls are TRBV11-2 and TRBJ2-7; the D call may be TRBD1 or TRBD2 (5 bases each). The length of the CDR3 is 15 residues. Germline-derived CDR1 and CDR2 are SGHAT and FQNNGV. V was shortened by 4 bases and J by 3 bases, with 16 bases between the two germline ends. This CDR3 reads CASSSPGLGDYEQYF. The CDR3 bases are TGTGCCAGCAGCTCACCAGGCTTGGGGGACTACGAGCAGTACTTC.

This clone was picked up one time. J is TRBJ1-1 and V is TRBV7-2, with TRBD1 identical over 10 bases. The CDR3 totals 15 residues. Germline CDR1 reads SGHTA; CDR2 reads FQGNSA. Unmatched junction bases numbered 6, after V lost 5 bases and J lost 3 bases. In DNA, the CDR3 is TGTGCCAGCAGCCCTGGGACAGGGGTTCACACTGAAGCTTTCTTT. Translation: CASSPGTGVHTEAFF.

The chain uses TRBV19 and TRBJ2-5; unclear D gene. This CDR3 has 15 amino acids. Per the germline V gene, CDR1 is LNHDA and CDR2 is SQIVND (reference sequence). V lost 3 bases and J 2 bases, leaving 13 bases between the germline ends. CDR3 sequence (DNA): TGTGCCAGTAGTATGTCTGGCTTACTGCAAGAGACCCAGTACTTC. Translation gives CASSMSGLLQETQYF.